Presented here are 3 T cell receptor beta chains from one specimen sequenced in a study of T cell repertoires in cytomegalovirus infection. For these receptors, no antigen is known. One entry per CDR3 protein, called by TCRdb with MiXCR from the reads. This table holds fewer than 650,000 distinct CDR3 sequences, approximately 40% found once. This sample comprised cultured PBMCs, obtained from culture after CMV antigen stimulation. The receptor source for this set is a human donor in good health (CMV status not recorded). Some clones in this sample may be carry-over from other donors' samples.

This clonotype was counted only a few times. The germline gene is not matched at one end of the junction; a read error may be the cause. The gene calls are TRBV4-1 and TRBJ1-4; a possible D gene is TRBD1 (5 bases). Germline CDR1 MGHRA, CDR2 YSYEKL. The CDR3 spans 13 residues. CDR3 loop: CASSQDGGALPLF. The CDR3 coding sequence is TGCGCCAGCAGCCAAGACGGGGGTGCGCTACCCCTTTTT.

The J gene is TRBJ1-2, the V gene TRBV7-9, with 7 bases lining up with TRBD1. V lost 3 bases and J lost 0; bases outside the gene matches: 10. This CDR3 is 17 amino acids long. Per the germline V gene, CDR1 is SEHNR and CDR2 is FQNEAQ (reference sequence). The CDR3 spells CASSLGLRGPTNYGYTF. CDR3 nucleotide sequence: TGTGCCAGCAGCTTGGGGCTTAGGGGGCCGACTAACTATGGCTACACCTTC.

This clonotype has a handful of counts. V gene TRBV7-2 combines with J gene TRBJ2-3, with 7 bases aligning to TRBD2. The CDR3 is 14 residues long. Per germline, CDR1 SGHTA and CDR2 FQGNSA. V gave up 7 bases and J gave up 4 bases; unmatched junction bases: 8. The CDR3 sequence: CASKRAGKADTQYF. The CDR3 coding sequence is TGTGCCAGCAAGAGAGCGGGGAAAGCAGATACGCAGTATTTT.